This T cell receptor beta chain was obtained from a study of blood T cell repertoires in COVID-19. Study at large: Acute and convalescent COVID-19 samples came from the United States, Italy and Spain. PBMCs, B-cell-depleted T cells, or T cells provided the cDNA or gDNA that made up the material.

As originally analysed: Amplifying reference gene primers gave estimates of nucleated cell counts. Repertoires were generated with immunoSEQ multiplex PCR, while TCRdb's copy carries only in-frame clones and drops some. V, J and clone size derive from that table, while D and trimming were established from the DNA sequence. Of roughly 200,000 clones listed, roughly 84% are singletons. CDR1 is SNHLY, CDR2 FYNNEI, per germline. The V gene end was trimmed by 2 bases and the J gene end by 2 bases; junction bases not matched to a gene: 2. The length of the CDR3 is 14 residues. The sample consisted of peripheral blood. The V call is TRBV2, the J call TRBJ2-5; 7 bases map to TRBD2. This clonotype was sampled from a human donor in a cohort sampled during active COVID-19. Written as DNA, the CDR3 is TGTGCCAGCAGTGAAAGGCGGGGGCAAGAGACCCAGTACTTC. Encoded protein: CASSERRGQETQYF.